This TCR beta chain was profiled in a study of blood T cell repertoires in COVID-19. As for the study in general: T cells, B-cell-depleted T cells, or PBMCs provided the cDNA or gDNA that served as material.

In the study's own analysis: Nucleated cell counts were estimated from reference gene primer amplification. Sequencing was performed with immunoSEQ multiplex PCR; in TCRdb, only in-frame clones are kept and a portion is missing. The DNA was the basis for D and trimming; V, J and clone size are from that table. The table includes approximately 74,000 clones, approximately 88% detected once. V dropped 2 bases and J dropped 3 bases, with 13 bases sitting between them. Germline V gives CDR1 MNHNS, CDR2 SASEGT. The length of the CDR3 is 15 residues. The source of this sequence is a man between 65 and 79 years old with acute or convalescent COVID-19. The V and J genes are TRBV6-1 and TRBJ1-1; D gene ambiguous. Sequenced sample: peripheral blood. This CDR3 reads CASSETRVRDTEAFF. As DNA, the CDR3 is TGTGCCAGCAGTGAAACGAGGGTCCGGGACACTGAAGCTTTCTTT.